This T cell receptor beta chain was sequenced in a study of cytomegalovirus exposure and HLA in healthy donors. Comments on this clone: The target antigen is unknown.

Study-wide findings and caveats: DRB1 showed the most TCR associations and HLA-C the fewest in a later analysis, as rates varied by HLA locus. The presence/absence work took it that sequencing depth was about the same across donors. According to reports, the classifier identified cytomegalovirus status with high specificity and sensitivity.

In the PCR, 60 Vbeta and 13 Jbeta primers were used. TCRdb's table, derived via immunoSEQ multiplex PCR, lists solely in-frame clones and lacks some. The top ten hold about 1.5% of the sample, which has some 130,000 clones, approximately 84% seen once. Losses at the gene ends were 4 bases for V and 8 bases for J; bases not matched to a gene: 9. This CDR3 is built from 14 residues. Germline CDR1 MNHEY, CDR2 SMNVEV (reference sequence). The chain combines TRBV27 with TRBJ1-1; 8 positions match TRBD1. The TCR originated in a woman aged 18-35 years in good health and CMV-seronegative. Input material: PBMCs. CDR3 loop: CASSSVPGQVEAFF. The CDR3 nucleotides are TGTGCCAGCAGTTCTGTCCCGGGACAGGTAGAAGCTTTCTTT.